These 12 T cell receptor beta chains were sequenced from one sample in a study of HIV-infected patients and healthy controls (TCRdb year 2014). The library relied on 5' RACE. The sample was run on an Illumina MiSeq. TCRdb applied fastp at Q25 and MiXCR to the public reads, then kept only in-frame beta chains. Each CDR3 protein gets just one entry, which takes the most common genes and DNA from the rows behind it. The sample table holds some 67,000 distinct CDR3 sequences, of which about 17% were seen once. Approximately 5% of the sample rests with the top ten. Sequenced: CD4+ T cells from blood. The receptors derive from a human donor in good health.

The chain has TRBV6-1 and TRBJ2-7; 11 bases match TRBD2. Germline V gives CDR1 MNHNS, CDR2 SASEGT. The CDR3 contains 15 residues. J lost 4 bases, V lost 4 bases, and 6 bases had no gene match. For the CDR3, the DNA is TGTGCCAGCAGTGGGTCTAGCGGGAGGAGGTACGAGCAGTACTTC. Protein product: CASSGSSGRRYEQYF.

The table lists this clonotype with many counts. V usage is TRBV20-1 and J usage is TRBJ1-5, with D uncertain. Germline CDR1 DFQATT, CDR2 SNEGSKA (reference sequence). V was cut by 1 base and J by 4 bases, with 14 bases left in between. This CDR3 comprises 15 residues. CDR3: CSARGTWAENQPQHF. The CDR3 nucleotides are TGCAGTGCTAGAGGGACCTGGGCGGAAAATCAGCCCCAGCATTTT.

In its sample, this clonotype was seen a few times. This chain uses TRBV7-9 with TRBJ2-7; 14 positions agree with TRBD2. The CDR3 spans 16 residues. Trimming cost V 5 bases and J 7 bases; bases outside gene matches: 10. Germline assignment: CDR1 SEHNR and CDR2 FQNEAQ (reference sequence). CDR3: CASSERGLAGVLEQYF. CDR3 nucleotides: TGTGCCAGCAGCGAACGGGGACTAGCGGGAGTTTTGGAGCAGTACTTC.

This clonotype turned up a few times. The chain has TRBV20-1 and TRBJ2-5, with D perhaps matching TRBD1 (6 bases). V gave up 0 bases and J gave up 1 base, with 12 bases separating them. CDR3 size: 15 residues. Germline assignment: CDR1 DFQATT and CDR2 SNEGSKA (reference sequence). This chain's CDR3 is CSARDRVGAQETQYF. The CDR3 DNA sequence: TGCAGTGCTAGAGATCGAGTGGGGGCCCAAGAGACCCAGTACTTC.

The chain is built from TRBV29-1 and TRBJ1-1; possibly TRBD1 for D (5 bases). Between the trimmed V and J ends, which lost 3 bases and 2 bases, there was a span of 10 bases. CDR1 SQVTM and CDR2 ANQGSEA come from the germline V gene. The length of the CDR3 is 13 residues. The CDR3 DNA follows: TGCAGCGTTGACGGTCAGGGAAACACTGAAGCTTTCTTT. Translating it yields CSVDGQGNTEAFF.

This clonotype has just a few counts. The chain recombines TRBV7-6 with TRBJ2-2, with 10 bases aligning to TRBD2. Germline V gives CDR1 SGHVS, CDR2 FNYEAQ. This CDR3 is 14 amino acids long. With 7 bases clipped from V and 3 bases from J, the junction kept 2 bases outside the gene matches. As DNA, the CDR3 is TGTGCCAGCATCCTAGCGGGAGACACCGGGGAGCTGTTTTTT. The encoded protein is CASILAGDTGELFF.

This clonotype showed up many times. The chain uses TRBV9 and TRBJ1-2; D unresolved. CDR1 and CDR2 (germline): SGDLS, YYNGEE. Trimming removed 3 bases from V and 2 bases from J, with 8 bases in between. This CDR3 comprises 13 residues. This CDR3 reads CASSERKNYGYTF. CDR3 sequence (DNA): TGTGCCAGCAGCGAGCGTAAAAACTATGGCTACACCTTC.

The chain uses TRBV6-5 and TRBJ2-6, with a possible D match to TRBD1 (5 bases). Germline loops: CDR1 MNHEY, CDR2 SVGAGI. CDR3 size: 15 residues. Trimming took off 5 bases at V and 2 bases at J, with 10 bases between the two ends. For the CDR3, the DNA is TGTGCCAGCAGTGGACATCTCCCTGGGGCCAACGTCCTGACTTTC. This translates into CASSGHLPGANVLTF.

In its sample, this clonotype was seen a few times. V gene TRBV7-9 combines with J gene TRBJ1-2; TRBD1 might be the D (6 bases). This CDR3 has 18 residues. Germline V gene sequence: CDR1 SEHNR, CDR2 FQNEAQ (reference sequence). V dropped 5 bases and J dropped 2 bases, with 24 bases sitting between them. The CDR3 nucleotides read TGTGCCAGCAGCCCTACTCCCAGAATCGGACAGCCGAACTATGGCTACACCTTC. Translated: CASSPTPRIGQPNYGYTF.

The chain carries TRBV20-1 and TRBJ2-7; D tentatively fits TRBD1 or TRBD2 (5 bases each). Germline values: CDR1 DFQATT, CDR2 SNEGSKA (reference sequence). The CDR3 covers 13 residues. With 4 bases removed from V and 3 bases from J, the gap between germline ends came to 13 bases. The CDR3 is CSATTRGFYEQYF. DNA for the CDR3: TGCAGTGCTACAACCCGGGGCTTCTACGAGCAGTACTTC.

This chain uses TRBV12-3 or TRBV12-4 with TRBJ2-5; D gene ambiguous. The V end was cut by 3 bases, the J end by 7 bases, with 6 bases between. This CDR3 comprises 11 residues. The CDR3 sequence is CASSFSRTQYF. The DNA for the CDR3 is TGTGCCAGCAGTTTCTCCCGGACCCAGTACTTC.

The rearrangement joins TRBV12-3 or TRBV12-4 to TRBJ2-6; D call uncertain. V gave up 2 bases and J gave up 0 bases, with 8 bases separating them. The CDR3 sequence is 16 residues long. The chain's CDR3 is CASSLSTSSGANVLTF. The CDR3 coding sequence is TGTGCCAGCAGTTTATCAACGTCCTCTGGGGCCAACGTCCTGACTTTC.